Listed here is a single TCR beta chain. Its antigen remains undetermined. There are no base qualities to consult, and no much larger clone falls within one base. CD8 naive samples were CD45RO-negative cells positively selected for CCR7, giving a CD45RA+CCR7+ population that excluded TemRA cells. Healthy HIV-negative adults with no recently reported acute infections or vaccinations were included as donors. Only Caucasian adults living in Nashville, Tennessee, USA were represented among the donors. Blood was obtained by leukapheresis, after which PBMCs were separated by Ficoll-Histopaque density gradient centrifugation and cryopreserved in liquid nitrogen vapor phase. Analytical flow cytometry was used to check the purity and quantity of every magnetically sorted T cell population. Each sorted fraction had its genomic DNA isolated and then quantified by UV absorbance on a Nanodrop 2000c. CDR3 length: 15 amino acids, cysteine to phenylalanine. Only the CDR3 portion is preserved as DNA: 45 bases, with reading frame beginning at the first base. CDR1 is given as KGHSY and CDR2 as FQNENV, both from the germline V gene. Relative to germline, V is 1 base shorter and J is 1 base shorter, with 10 bases between their ends.

TCR CDR3 regions were amplified from genomic DNA by multiplex PCR using the deep immunoSEQ assay. Genomic DNA extracted from each cell subset was distributed evenly over all wells of several immunoSEQ 96-well plates, and each plate served as one replicate. Each replicate PCR for sorted subsets received around 200 ng genomic DNA, equal to about 30,000 T cell genomes. Purified libraries were measured with a Qubit 3.0 fluorometer, size-checked on a Bioanalyzer 2100, and measured again with the KAPA Library Quantification kit. A separate single-read 150-cycle Illumina NextSeq 550 flow cell was used to sequence each immunoSEQ 96-well plate. On the study's bioinformatics: Because only junctional sequences without quality scores were contained in the immunoSEQ output, filtering matching that applied to full-length reads could not be performed. Sequences were annotated with PyIR, a Python wrapper for IgBLAST v1.9, and V/J genes and CDR3 were assigned using IMGT germline references. Reads were filtered out if the reads had weak V/J assignments (E-value above 1e-6), no CDR3, stop codons, out-of-frame junctions, or ambiguous translated residues. V3J clonotypes were defined as sequences sharing an identical inferred V gene, J gene, and CDR3 amino acid sequence. Percentage overlap between repertoires was calculated by dividing the number of shared unique clonotypes by the size of the smaller repertoire. Repertoire richness was assessed with RTK rarefaction, the Chao1 estimator, and Recon v2.1 estimates of unobserved clonotypes. OLGA was used to compute generation probabilities for all TCRbeta clonotypes that the gDNA method yielded from a few donors. Here the immuneACCESS table is served through TCRdb, limited to in-frame sequences with V and J called. Missing clones are a known gap in these copies; in checked studies unresolved V genes cover under half, and the rest lacks a known reason. V, J and clone size are taken as reported in that table, and D and trimming were inferred from the DNA itself. The sample table records about 2.1 million clones; just over 90% of these occur just once. Less than 2% of the sample is held by the ten biggest clonotypes.

This record belongs to a study of shared clonotypes between healthy human individuals (dated by TCRdb to 2020 to 2022). Background for the entire study: Three men and two women, aged 18 to 49 years, made up the cohort. For each donor, three plates each were used for CD4 naive and CD4 memory, two plates were used for CD8 naive, and one plate was used for CD8 memory. The study deeply sequenced blood TCR repertoires of five healthy adults to estimate repertoire size and the extent of clonotype sharing between individuals. To increase sequencing depth and limit assay-specific biases, different laboratories used diverse techniques to prepare libraries and sequence TCR repertoires. Leukapheresis yielded between about 0.85 and 10 billion PBMCs per donor. Summary of the overall study and its limitations: When a handful of donors were compared, the shared fraction of clonotypes was roughly 4.8% for naive CD4, 3.5% for naive CD8, more than 2% for memory CD4, and around 0.4% for memory CD8. Pairwise subsampling indicated that sequencing depth was expected to affect the degree of clonotype sharing among donors. Rarefaction of sorted-subset datasets indicated incomplete sequencing despite the large sequencing depth. Sampling was restricted to blood, and TCR repertoires in tissues likely differ from the TCR repertoires found in blood. Naive subsets generally had larger estimated clonotype richness than memory subsets did. Because the study included only a small number of donors, the genetic and exposure-history diversity represented was limited. Higher generation probabilities were observed for clonotypes shared by all four sorted-subset donors than for non-shared clonotypes.

The specimen sequenced was naive CD8+ T cells from PBMCs. Read against the paper, the sample's cell subset or site label means: CD45RA+CCR7+. This TCR was recovered from a man younger than 35 in good health. Some clones in this sample may be carry-over from other donors' samples. The rearranged segments are TRBV16 and TRBJ1-1; TRBD1 is a weak D gene call, 6 bases matching. CDR3 region: CASSQYPGENTEAFF. In nucleotide form, the sequence is TGTGCCAGCAGCCAATACCCAGGGGAGAACACTGAAGCTTTCTTT.